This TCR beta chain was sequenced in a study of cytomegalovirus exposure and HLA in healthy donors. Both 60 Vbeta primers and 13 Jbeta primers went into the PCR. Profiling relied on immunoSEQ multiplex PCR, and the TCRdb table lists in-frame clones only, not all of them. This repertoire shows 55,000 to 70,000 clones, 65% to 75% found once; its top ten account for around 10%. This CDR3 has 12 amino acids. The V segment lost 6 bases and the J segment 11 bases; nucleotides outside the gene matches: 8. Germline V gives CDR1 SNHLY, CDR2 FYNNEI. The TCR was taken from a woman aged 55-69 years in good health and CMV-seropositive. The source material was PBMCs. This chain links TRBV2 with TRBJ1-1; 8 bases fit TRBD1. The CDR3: CASSYGQGKAFF. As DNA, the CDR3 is TGTGCCAGCAGCTACGGACAGGGTAAGGCTTTCTTT.